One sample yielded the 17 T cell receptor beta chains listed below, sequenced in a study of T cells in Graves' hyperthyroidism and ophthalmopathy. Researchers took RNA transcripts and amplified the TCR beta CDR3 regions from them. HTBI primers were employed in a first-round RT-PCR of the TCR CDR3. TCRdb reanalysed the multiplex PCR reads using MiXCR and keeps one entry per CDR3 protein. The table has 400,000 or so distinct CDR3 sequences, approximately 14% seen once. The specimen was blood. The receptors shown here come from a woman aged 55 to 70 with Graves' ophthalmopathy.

Written as DNA, the CDR3 is TGTGCCAGCAGTTCGGACAGTAGGAATCAGCCCCAGCATTTT. Its translation: CASSSDSRNQPQHF. The rearrangement links TRBV27 to TRBJ1-5; tentative D call: TRBD1 (6 bases). This CDR3 region has 14 residues. CDR1 and CDR2 from the germline V gene are MNHEY and SMNVEV (reference sequence). V was cut by 4 bases and J by 4 bases, with 11 bases left in between.

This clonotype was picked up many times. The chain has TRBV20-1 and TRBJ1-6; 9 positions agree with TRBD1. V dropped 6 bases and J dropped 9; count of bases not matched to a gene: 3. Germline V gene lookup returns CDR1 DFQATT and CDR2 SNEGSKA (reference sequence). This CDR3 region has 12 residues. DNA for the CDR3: TGCAGTGCGGGACAGGGCAGTTCACCCCTCCACTTT. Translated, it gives CSAGQGSSPLHF.

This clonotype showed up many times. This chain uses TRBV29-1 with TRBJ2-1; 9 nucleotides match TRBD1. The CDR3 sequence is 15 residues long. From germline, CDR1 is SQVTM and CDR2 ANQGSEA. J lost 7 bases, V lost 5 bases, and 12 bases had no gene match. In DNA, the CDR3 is TGCAGCGTTACCCCCGGGATTGACAGGGGGAATGAGCAGTTCTTC. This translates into CSVTPGIDRGNEQFF.

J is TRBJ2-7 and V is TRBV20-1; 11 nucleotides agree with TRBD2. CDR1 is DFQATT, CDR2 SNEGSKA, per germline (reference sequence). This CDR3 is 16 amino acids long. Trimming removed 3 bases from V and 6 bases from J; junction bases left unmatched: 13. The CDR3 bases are TGCAGTGCTAGGGCTATGACTAGCGGGATGGGGGGCGAGCAGTACTTC. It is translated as CSARAMTSGMGGEQYF.

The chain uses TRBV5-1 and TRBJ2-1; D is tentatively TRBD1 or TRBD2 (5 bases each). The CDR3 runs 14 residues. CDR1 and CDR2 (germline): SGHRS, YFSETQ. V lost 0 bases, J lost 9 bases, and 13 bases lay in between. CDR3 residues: CASSLGGAAGEQFF. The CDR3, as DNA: TGCGCCAGCAGCTTGGGGGGCGCCGCGGGTGAGCAGTTCTTC.

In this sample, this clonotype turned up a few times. The CDR3 protein is CSVEPGPQTDTQYF. The CDR3 region has the DNA TGCAGCGTCGAACCGGGACCTCAAACAGATACGCAGTATTTT. The gene calls are TRBV20-1 and TRBJ2-3, with D perhaps matching TRBD1 or TRBD2 (5 bases each). Germline lookup yields CDR1 DFQATT and CDR2 SNEGSKA (reference sequence). The CDR3 extends over 14 amino acids.

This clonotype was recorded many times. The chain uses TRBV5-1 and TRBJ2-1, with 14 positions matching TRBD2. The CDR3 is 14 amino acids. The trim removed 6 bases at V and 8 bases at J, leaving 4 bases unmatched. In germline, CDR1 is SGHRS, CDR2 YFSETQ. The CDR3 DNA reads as TGCGCCAGCACAGGACTAGCGGGGGGTGATGAGCAGTTCTTC. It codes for CASTGLAGGDEQFF. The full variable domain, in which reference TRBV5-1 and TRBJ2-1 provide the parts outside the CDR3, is KAGVTQTPRYLIKTRGQQVTLSCSPISGHRSVSWYQQTPGQGLQFLFEYFSETQRNKGNFPGRFSGRQFSNSRSEMNVSTLELGDSALYLCASTGLAGGDEQFFGPGTRLTVL.

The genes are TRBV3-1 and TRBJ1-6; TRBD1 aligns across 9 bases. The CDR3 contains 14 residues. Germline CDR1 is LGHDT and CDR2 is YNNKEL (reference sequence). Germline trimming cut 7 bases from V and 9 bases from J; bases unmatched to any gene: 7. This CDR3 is CASKVTGGGSPLHF. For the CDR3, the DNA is TGTGCCAGCAAGGTTACAGGGGGCGGTTCACCCCTCCACTTT.

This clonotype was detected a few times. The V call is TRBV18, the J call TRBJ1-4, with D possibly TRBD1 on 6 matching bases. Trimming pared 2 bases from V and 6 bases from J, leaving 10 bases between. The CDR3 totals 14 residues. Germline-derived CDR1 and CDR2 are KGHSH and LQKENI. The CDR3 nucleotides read TGTGCCAGCTCACCAATTAACAGGGATGAAAAACTGTTTTTT. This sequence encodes CASSPINRDEKLFF.

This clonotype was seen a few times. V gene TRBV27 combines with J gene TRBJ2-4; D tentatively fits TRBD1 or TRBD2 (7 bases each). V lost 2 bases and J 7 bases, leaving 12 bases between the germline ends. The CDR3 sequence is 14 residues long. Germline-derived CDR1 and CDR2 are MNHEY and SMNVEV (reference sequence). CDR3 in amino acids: CASSLLGGGNIQYF. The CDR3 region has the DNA TGTGCCAGCAGTTTACTGGGAGGGGGCAACATTCAGTACTTC.

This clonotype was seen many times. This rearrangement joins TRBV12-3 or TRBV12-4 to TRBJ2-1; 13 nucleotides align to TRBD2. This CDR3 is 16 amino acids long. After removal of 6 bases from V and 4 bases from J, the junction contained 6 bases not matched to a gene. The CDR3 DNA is TGTGCCAGCAGCGGACTAGCGGGAGTGGGTTACAATGAGCAGTTCTTC. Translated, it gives CASSGLAGVGYNEQFF.

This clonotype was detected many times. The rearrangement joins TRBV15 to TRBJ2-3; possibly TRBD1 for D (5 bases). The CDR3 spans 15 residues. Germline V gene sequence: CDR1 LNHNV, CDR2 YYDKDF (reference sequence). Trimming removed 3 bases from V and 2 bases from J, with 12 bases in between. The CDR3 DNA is TGTGCCACCAGCAGCCAGACAGAACACACAGATACGCAGTATTTT. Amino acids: CATSSQTEHTDTQYF.

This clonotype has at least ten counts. DNA of the CDR3: TGTGCCAGCAGCTTAGTATTAGGATATACCGGTGAAAAACTGTTTTTT. Translating gives CASSLVLGYTGEKLFF. V gene TRBV11-2 combines with J gene TRBJ1-4; no clear D gene. The CDR3 runs 16 residues. Germline-derived CDR1 and CDR2 are SGHAT and FQNNGV. V lost 1 base and J lost 7, with 16 bases in between.

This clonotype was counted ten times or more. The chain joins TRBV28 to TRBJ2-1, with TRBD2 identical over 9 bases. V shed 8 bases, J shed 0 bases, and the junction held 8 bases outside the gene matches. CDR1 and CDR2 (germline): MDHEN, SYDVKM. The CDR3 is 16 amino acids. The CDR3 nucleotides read TGTGCCAGCTCCCCCTATAGCGGGAGCTCCTACAATGAGCAGTTCTTC. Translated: CASSPYSGSSYNEQFF. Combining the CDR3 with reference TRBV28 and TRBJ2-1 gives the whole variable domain DVKVTQSSRYLVKRTGEKVFLECVQDMDHENMFWYRQDPGLGLRLIYFSYDVKMKEKGDIPEGYSVSREKKERFSLILESASTNQTSMYLCASSPYSGSSYNEQFFGPGTRLTVL.

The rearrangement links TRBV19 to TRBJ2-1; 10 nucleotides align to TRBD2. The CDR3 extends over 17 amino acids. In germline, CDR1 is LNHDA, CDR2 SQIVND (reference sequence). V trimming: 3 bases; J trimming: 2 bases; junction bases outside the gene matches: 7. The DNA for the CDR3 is TGTGCCAGTAGTATGGGAGCGAGCGGGAGGGCCTACAATGAGCAGTTCTTC. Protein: CASSMGASGRAYNEQFF.

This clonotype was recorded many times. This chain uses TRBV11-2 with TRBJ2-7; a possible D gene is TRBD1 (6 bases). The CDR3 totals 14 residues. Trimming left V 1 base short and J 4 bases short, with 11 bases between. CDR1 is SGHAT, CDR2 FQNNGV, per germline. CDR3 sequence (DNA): TGTGCCAGCAGCTTAGCGATACAGGGATACGAGCAGTACTTC. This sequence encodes CASSLAIQGYEQYF.

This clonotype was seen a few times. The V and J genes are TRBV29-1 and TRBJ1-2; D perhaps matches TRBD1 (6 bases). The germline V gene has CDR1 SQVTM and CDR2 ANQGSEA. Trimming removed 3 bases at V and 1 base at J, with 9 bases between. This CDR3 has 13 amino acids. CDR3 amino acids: CSVDRGLNYGYTF. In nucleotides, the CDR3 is TGCAGCGTTGACAGGGGACTTAACTATGGCTACACCTTC.